This paragraph reports one TCR beta chain. This sample stems from a study of blood T cell repertoires in COVID-19. Study-level information: Some COVID-19 samples were acute and others convalescent; all came from the United States, Italy and Spain. T cells, B-cell-depleted T cells, or PBMCs provided the cDNA or gDNA that served as material.

The CDR3 covers 15 residues. Germline-derived CDR1 and CDR2 are SGHRS and YFSETQ. V lost 4 bases and J 0 bases, leaving 14 bases between the germline ends. In the authors' methods: Amplified reference gene primers provided the basis for estimating nucleated cell counts. Produced via immunoSEQ multiplex PCR; TCRdb's table is partial and in-frame only. Clonal size and the V and J genes are those of that table, whereas D and trimming came from the DNA. The data hold 220,000 or so clones, with approximately 81% observed a single time. The gene calls are TRBV5-1 and TRBJ2-7; a possible D gene is TRBD2 (6 bases). The specimen sequenced was peripheral blood. The receptor was derived from a woman aged 55-70 years who had recovered from COVID-19. CDR3 sequence reads: CASSLVRGTSYEQYF. In nucleotides, the CDR3 is TGCGCCAGCAGCCTTGTCCGGGGGACCTCCTACGAGCAGTACTTC.